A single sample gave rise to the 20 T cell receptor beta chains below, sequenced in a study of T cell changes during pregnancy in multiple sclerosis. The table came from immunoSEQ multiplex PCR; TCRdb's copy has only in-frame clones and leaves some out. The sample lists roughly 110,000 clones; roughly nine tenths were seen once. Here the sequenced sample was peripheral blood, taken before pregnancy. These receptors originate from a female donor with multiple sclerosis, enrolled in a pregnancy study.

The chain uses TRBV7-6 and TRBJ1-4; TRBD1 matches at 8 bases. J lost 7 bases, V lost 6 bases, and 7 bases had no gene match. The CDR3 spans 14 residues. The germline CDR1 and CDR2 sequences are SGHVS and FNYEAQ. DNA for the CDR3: TGTGCCAGCAGTCGGGACAGGCGGGTTGAAAAACTGTTTTTT. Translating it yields CASSRDRRVEKLFF.

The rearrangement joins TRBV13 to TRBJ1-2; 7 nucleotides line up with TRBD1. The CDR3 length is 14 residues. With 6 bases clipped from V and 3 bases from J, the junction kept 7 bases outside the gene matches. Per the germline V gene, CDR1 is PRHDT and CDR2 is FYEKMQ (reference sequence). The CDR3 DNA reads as TGTGCCAGCAGTCGGGACAGAACGGACTATGGCTACACCTTC. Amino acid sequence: CASSRDRTDYGYTF.

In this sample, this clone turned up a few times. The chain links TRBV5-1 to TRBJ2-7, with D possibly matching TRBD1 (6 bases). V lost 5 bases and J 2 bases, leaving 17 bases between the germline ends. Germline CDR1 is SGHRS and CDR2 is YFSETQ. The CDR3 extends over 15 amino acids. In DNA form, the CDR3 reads TGCGCCAGCAGGTCCCAGGGGATCCTTACCTACGAGCAGTACTTC. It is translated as CASRSQGILTYEQYF.

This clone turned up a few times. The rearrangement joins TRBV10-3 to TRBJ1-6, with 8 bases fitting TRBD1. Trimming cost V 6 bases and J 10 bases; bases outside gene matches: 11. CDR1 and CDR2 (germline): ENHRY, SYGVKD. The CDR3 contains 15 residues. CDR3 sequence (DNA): TGTGCCATCAGGAGGGCAGGGGGCGTCGGATCACCCCTCCACTTT. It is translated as CAIRRAGGVGSPLHF.

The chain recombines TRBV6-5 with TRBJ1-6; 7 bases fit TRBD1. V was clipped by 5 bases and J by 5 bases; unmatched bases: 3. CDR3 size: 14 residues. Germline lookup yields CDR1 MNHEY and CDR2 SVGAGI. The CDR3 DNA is TGTGCCAGCAGTCGGGACAGCAATAATTCACCCCTCCACTTT. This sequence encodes CASSRDSNNSPLHF.

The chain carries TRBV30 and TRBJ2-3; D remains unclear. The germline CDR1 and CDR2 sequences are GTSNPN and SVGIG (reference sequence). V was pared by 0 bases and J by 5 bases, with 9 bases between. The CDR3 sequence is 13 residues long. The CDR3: CAWSVLRRDTQYF. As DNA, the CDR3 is TGTGCCTGGAGTGTTCTACGGAGAGATACGCAGTATTTT.

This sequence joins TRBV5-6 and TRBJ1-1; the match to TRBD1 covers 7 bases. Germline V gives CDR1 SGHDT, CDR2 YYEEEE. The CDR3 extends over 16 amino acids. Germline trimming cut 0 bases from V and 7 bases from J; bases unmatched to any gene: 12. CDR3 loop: CASSLDGRGSSNEAFF. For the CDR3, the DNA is TGTGCCAGCAGCTTGGACGGCAGGGGGTCGTCAAATGAAGCTTTCTTT.

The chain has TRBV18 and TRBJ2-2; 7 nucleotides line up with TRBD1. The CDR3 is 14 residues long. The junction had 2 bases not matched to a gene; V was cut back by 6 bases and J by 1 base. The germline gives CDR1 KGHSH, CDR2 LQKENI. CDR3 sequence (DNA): TGTGCCAGCTCCCGACAGGGGAACACCGGGGAGCTGTTTTTT. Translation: CASSRQGNTGELFF. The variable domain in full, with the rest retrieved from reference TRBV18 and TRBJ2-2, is NAGVMQNPRHLVRRRGQEARLRCSPMKGHSHVYWYRQLPEEGLKFMVYLQKENIIDESGMPKERFSAEFPKEGPSILRIQQVVRGDSAAYFCASSRQGNTGELFFGEGSRLTVL.

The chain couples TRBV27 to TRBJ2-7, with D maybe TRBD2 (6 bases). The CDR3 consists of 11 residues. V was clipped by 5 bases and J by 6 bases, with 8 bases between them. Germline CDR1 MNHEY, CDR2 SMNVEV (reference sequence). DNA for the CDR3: TGTGCCAGCAGTCGGCGGGGCGAGCAGTACTTC. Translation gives CASSRRGEQYF.

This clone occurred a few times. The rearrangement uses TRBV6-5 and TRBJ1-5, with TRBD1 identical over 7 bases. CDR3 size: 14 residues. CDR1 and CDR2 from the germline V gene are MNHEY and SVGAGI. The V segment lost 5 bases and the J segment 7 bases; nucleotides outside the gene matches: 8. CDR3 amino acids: CASSRDRKSQPQHF. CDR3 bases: TGTGCCAGCAGTCGGGACAGAAAGTCCCAGCCCCAGCATTTT.

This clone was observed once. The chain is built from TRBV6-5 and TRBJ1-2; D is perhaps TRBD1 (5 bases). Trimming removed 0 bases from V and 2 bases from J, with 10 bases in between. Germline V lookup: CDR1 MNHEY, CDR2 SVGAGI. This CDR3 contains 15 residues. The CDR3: CASSYSGAPNYGYTF. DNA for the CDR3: TGTGCCAGCAGTTACTCAGGGGCCCCCAACTATGGCTACACCTTC.

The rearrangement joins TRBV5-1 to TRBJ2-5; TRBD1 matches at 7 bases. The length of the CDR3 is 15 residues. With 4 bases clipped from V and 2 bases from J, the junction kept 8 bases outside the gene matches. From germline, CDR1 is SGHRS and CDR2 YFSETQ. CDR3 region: CASSLRDSKQETQYF. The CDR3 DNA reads TGCGCCAGCAGCCTCCGGGACAGCAAACAAGAGACCCAGTACTTC.

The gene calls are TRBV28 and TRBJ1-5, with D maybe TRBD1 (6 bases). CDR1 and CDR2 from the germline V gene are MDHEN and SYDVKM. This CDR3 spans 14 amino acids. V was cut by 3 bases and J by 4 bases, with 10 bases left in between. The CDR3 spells CASSFGGQNQPQHF. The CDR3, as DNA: TGTGCCAGCAGTTTCGGCGGACAGAATCAGCCCCAGCATTTT.

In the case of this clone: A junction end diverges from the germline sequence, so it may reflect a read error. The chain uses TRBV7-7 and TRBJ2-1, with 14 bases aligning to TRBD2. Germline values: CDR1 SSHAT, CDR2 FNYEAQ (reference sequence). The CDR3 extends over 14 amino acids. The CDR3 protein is CASSLGTSGSEQFF. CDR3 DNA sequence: TGTGCTAGCAGCTTAGGGACTAGCGGGAGTGAGCAGTTCTTC. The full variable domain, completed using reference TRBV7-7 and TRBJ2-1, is GAGVSQSPRYKVTKRGQDVTLRCDPISSHATLYWYQQALGQGPEFLTYFNYEAQPDKSGLPSDRFSAERPEGSISTLTIQRTEQRDSAMYRCASSLGTSGSEQFFGPGTRLTVL.

The CDR3 nucleotides are TGTGCCTGGAGTCAGGACAGGGACTACGAGCAGTACTTC. It yields the protein CAWSQDRDYEQYF. The V gene is TRBV30, the J gene TRBJ2-7, with TRBD1 matching over 8 bases. CDR3 length: 13 residues. J was trimmed by 3 bases and V by 2 bases; bases with no gene match: 3. Germline values: CDR1 GTSNPN, CDR2 SVGIG (reference sequence).

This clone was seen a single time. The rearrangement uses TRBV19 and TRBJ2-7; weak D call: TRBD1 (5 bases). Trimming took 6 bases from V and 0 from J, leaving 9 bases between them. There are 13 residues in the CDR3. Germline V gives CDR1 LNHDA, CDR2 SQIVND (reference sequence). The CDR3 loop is CASSWGLSYEQYF. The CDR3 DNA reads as TGTGCCAGTAGCTGGGGCCTCTCCTACGAGCAGTACTTC.

CDR3 in amino acids: CASSGRVTNEQYF. CDR3 bases: TGTGCCAGCAGCGGCAGGGTGACGAACGAGCAGTACTTC. The chain couples TRBV5-4 to TRBJ2-7; possibly TRBD1 for D (5 bases). This CDR3 contains 13 residues. V was shortened by 4 bases and J by 5 bases, with 13 bases between the two germline ends. Germline assignment: CDR1 SGHNT and CDR2 YYREEE (reference sequence).

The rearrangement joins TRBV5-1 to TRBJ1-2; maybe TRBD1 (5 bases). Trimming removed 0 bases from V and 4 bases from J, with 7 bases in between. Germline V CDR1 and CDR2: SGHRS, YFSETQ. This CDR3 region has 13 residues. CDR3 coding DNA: TGCGCCAGCAGCTTGGACGGGGGCTATGGCTACACCTTC. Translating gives CASSLDGGYGYTF.

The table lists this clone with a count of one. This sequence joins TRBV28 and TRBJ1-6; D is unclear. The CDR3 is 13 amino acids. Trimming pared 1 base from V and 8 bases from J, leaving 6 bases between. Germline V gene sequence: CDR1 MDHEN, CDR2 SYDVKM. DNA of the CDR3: TGTGCCAGCAGTTTATTCCAGGATTCACCCCTCCACTTT. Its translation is CASSLFQDSPLHF.

The CDR3, as DNA: TGCGCCAGCAGCTTGGCGGGGACTAGCGGGCAAGAGACCCAGTACTTC. Residues: CASSLAGTSGQETQYF. The genes are TRBV5-1 and TRBJ2-5; 12 bases are a match to TRBD2. The J segment lost 2 bases and the V segment lost 0 bases, leaving 2 bases of the junction unmatched. This CDR3 has 16 residues. CDR1 is SGHRS, CDR2 YFSETQ, per germline.